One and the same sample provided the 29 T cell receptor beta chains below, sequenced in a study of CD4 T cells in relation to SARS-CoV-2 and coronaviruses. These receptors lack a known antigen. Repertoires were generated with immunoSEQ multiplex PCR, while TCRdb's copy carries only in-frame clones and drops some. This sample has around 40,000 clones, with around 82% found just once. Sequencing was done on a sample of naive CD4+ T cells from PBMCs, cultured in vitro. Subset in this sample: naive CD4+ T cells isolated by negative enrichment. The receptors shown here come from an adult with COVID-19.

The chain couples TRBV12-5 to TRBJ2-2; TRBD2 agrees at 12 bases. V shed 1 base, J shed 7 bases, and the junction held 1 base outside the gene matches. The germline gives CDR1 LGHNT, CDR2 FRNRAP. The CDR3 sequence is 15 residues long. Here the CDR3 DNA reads TGTGCTAGTGGTTTGGGACTAGCGGGAGTCGGGGAGCTGTTTTTT. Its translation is CASGLGLAGVGELFF. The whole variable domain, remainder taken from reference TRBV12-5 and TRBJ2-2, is DARVTQTPRHKVTEMGQEVTMRCQPILGHNTVFWYRQTMMQGLELLAYFRNRAPLDDSGMPKDRFSAEMPDATLATLKIQPSEPRDSAVYFCASGLGLAGVGELFFGEGSRLTVL.

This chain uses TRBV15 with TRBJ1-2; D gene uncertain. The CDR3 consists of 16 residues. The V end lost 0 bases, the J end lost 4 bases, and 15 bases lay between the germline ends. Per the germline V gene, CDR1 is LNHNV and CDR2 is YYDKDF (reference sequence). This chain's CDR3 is CATSRDRTRAGYGYTF. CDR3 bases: TGTGCCACCAGCAGAGATCGAACACGGGCGGGCTATGGCTACACCTTC.

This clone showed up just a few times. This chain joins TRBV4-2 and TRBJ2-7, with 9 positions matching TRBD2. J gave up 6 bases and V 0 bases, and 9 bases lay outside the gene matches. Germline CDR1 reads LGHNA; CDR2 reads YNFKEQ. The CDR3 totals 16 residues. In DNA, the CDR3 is TGTGCCAGCAGCCAAGAGAGGCTAGCGGGACCCCTCGAGCAGTACTTC. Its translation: CASSQERLAGPLEQYF.

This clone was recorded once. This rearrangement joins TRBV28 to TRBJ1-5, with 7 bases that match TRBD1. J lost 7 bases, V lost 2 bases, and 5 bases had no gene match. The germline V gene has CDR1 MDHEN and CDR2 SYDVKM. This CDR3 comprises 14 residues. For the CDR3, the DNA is TGTGCCAGCAGTTTAATGTCAGGGGGACAGCCCCAGCATTTT. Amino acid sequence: CASSLMSGGQPQHF.

The CDR3 is CASMWRTYGYTF. The CDR3 DNA is TGTGCCAGCATGTGGAGAACCTATGGCTACACCTTC. The rearrangement uses TRBV28 and TRBJ1-2; D call uncertain. Germline loops: CDR1 MDHEN, CDR2 SYDVKM. The ends were cut back, 7 bases at V and 4 bases at J, with 10 bases in the middle. CDR3 length equals 12 residues.

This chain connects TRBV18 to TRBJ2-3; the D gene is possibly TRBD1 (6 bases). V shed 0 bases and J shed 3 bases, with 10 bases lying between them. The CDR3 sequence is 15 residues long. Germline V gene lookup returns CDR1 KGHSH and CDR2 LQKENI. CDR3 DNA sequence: TGTGCCAGCTCACCACCCGAAAGGGGGACAGATACGCAGTATTTT. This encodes CASSPPERGTDTQYF.

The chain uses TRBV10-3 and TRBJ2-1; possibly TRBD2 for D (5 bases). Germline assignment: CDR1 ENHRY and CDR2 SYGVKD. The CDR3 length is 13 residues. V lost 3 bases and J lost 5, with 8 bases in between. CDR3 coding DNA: TGTGCCATCAGTGATATTAGCGACAATGAGCAGTTCTTC. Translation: CAISDISDNEQFF.

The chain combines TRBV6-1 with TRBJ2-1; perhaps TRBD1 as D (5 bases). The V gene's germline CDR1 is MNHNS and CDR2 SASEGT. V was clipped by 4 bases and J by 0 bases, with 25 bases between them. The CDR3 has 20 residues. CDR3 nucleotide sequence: TGTGCCAGCAGTGTCCACCTAAGGGGTCTACGCCCGAGCTCCTACAATGAGCAGTTCTTC. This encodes CASSVHLRGLRPSSYNEQFF.

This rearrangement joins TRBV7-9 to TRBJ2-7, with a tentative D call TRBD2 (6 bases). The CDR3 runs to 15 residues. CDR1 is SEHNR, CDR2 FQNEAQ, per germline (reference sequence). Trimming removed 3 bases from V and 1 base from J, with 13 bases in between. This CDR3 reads CASSLTRNPSYEQYF. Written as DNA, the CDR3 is TGTGCCAGCAGCTTGACTAGAAACCCTTCCTACGAGCAGTACTTC. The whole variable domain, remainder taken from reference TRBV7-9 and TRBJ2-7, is DTGVSQNPRHKITKRGQNVTFRCDPISEHNRLYWYRQTLGQGPEFLTYFQNEAQLEKSRLLSDRFSAERPKGSFSTLEIQRTEQGDSAMYLCASSLTRNPSYEQYFGPGTRLTVT.

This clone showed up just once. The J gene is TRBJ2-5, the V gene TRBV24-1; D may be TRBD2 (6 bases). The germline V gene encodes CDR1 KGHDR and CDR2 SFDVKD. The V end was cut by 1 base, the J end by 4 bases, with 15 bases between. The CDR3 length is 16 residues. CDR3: CATSDLPSGRLETQYF. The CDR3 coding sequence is TGTGCCACCAGTGATTTACCGTCAGGGAGGTTAGAGACCCAGTACTTC.

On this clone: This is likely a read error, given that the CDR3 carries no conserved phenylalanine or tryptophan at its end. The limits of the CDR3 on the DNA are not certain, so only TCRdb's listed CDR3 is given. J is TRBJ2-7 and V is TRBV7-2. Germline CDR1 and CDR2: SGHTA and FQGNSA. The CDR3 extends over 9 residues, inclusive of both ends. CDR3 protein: CASSPPRSA.

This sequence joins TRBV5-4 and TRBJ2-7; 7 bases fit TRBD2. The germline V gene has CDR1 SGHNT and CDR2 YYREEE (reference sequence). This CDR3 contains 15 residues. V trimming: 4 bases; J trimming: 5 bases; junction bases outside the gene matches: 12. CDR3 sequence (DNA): TGTGCCAGCAGCGAAAGCGGGATCTTAAGGGACGAGCAGTACTTC. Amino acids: CASSESGILRDEQYF.

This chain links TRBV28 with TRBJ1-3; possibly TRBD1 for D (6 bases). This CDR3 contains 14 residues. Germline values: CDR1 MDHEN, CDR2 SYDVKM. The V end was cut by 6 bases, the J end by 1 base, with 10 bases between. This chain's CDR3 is CASRRRGSGNTIYF. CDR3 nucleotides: TGTGCCAGCAGGAGGAGGGGGTCTGGAAACACCATATATTTT.

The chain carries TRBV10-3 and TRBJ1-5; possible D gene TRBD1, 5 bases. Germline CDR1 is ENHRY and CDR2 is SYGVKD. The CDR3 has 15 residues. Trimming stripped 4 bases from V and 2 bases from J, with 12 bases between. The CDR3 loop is CAISGQGAGNQPQHF. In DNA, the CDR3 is TGTGCCATCAGTGGGCAAGGGGCTGGCAATCAGCCCCAGCATTTT.

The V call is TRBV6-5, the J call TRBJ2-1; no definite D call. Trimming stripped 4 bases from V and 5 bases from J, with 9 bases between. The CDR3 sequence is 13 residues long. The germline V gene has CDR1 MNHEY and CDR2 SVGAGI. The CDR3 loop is CASSSGRNNEQFF. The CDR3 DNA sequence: TGTGCCAGCAGTTCAGGACGGAACAATGAGCAGTTCTTC.

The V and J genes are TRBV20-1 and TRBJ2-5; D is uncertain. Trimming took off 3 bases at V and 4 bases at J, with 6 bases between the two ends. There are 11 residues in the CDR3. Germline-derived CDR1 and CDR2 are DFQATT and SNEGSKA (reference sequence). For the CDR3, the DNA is TGCAGTGCTAGCCTAGTAGAGACCCAGTACTTC. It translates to CSASLVETQYF.

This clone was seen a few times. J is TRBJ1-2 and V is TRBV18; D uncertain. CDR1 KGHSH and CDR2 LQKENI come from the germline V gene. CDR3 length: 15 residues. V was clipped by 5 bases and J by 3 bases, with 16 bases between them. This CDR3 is CASSIIERPDYGYTF. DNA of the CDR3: TGTGCCAGCTCAATCATCGAGCGACCAGACTATGGCTACACCTTC.

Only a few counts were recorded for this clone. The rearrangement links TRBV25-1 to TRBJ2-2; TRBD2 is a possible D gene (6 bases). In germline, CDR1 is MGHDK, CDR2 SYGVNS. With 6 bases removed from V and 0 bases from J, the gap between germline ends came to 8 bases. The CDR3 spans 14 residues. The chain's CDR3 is CASSRGSNTGELFF. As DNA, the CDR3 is TGTGCCAGCAGCCGGGGGTCGAACACCGGGGAGCTGTTTTTT.

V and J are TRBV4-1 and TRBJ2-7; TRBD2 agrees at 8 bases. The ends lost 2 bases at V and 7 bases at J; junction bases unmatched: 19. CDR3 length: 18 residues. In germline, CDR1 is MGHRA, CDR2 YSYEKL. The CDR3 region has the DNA TGCGCCAGCAGCCAACCGAGAAATTTACTAGCGGAAAAGGAGGAGCAGTACTTC. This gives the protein CASSQPRNLLAEKEEQYF.

CDR3 DNA: TGTGCCAGCTCACCACAGGGGCCCTACGAGCAGTACTTC. This codes for CASSPQGPYEQYF. The chain uses TRBV18 and TRBJ2-7, with D perhaps TRBD1 (5 bases). The V end was cut by 1 base, the J end by 2 bases, with 6 bases between. Germline V gene sequence: CDR1 KGHSH, CDR2 LQKENI. The CDR3 consists of 13 residues.

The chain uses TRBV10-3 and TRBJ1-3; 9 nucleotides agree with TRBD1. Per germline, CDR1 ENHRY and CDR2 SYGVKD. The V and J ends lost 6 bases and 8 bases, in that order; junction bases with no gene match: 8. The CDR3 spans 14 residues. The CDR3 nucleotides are TGTGCCATCAGAGAGACAGGGGGAGTAGACACCATATATTTT. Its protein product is CAIRETGGVDTIYF.

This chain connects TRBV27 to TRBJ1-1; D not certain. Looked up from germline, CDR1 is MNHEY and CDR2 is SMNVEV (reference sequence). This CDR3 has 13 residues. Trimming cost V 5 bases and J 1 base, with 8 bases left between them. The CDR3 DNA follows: TGTGCCAGCAGTCAATCACGGAACACTGAAGCTTTCTTT. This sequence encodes CASSQSRNTEAFF.

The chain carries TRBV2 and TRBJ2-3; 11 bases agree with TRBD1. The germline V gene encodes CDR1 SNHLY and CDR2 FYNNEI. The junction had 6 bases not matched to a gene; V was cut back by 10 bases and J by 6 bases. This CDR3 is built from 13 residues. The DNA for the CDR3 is TGTGCCAAAAGGACAGGGGGCGCGGATACGCAGTATTTT. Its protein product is CAKRTGGADTQYF. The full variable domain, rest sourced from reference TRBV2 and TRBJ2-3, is EPEVTQTPSHQVTQMGQEVILRCVPISNHLYFYWYRQILGQKVEFLVSFYNNEISEKSEIFDDQFSVERPDGSNFTLKIRSTKLEDSAMYFCAKRTGGADTQYFGPGTRLTVL.

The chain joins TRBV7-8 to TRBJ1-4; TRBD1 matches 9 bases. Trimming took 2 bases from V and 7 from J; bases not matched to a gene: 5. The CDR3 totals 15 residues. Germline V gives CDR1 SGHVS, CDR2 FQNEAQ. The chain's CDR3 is CASSLRGQGLEKLFF. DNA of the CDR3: TGTGCCAGCAGCTTAAGGGGACAGGGCCTTGAAAAACTGTTTTTT. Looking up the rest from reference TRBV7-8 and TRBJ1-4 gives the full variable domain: GAGVSQSPRYKVAKRGQDVALRCDPISGHVSLFWYQQALGQGPEFLTYFQNEAQLDKSGLPSDRFFAERPEGSVSTLKIQRTQQEDSAVYLCASSLRGQGLEKLFFGSGTQLSVL.

For the CDR3, the DNA is TGTGCCAGTAGTATACCCGGGAGGAGCTCCTACGAGCAGTACTTC. Translation gives CASSIPGRSSYEQYF. V gene TRBV19 combines with J gene TRBJ2-7; TRBD2 matches at 7 bases. Germline lookup yields CDR1 LNHDA and CDR2 SQIVND (reference sequence). The V gene end was trimmed by 2 bases and the J gene end by 0 bases; junction bases not matched to a gene: 4. The CDR3 runs 15 residues.

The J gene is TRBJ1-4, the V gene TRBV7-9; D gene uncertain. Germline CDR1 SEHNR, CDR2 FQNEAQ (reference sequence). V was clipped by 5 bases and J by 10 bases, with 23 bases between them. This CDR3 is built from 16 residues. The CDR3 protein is CASSQGLAGGGLKLFF. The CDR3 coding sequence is TGTGCCAGCAGCCAAGGACTAGCGGGAGGAGGACTAAAACTGTTTTTT.

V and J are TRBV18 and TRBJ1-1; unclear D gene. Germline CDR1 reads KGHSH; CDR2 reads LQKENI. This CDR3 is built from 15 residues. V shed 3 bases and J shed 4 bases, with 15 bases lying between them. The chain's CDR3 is CASSPDRGSSTEAFF. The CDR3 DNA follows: TGTGCCAGCTCACCGGATCGAGGGAGTTCCACTGAAGCTTTCTTT.

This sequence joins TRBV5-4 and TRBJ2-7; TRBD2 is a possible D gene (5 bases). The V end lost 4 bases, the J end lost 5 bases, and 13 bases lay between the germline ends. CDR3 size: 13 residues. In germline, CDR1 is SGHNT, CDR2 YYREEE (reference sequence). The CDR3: CASSRPGSNEQYF. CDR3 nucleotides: TGTGCCAGCAGCCGCCCGGGGTCGAACGAGCAGTACTTC. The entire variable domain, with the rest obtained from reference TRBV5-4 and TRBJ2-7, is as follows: ETGVTQSPTHLIKTRGQQVTLRCSSQSGHNTVSWYQQALGQGPQFIFQYYREEENGRGNFPPRFSGLQFPNYSSELNVNALELDDSALYLCASSRPGSNEQYFGPGTRLTVT.

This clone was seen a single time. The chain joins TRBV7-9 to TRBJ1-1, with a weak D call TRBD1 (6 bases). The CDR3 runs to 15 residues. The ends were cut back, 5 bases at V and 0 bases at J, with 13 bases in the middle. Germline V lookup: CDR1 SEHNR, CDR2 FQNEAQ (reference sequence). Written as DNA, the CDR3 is TGTGCCAGCAGCCTACAGGGTAATATGAACACTGAAGCTTTCTTT. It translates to CASSLQGNMNTEAFF.